Given below is one T cell receptor (beta chain) in context. This sample stems from a study of OX40 agonist ivuxolimab in advanced cancers. About the research overall: Patients treated during dose escalation were battling hepatocellular carcinoma, melanoma, renal cell or head and neck cancer.

Assay used: immunoSEQ multiplex PCR; TCRdb lists only in-frame clones, some missing. The table records fewer than 55,000 clones, 75% to 85% of them present only once. The CDR3 runs 14 residues. V was pared by 0 bases and J by 4 bases, with 9 bases between. Germline values: CDR1 MNHNS, CDR2 SASEGT. The sequence came from an adult with an advanced solid tumor such as melanoma, head and neck, liver or kidney cancer. The input for sequencing was CD4+ or CD8+ T cells sorted from blood, taken in a trial of the OX40 agonist ivuxolimab. The rearrangement uses TRBV6-1 and TRBJ1-2; D unclear. The CDR3 DNA sequence: TGTGCCAGCAGTGAAGCGCAAGGGATCTATGGCTACACCTTC. Translating gives CASSEAQGIYGYTF.